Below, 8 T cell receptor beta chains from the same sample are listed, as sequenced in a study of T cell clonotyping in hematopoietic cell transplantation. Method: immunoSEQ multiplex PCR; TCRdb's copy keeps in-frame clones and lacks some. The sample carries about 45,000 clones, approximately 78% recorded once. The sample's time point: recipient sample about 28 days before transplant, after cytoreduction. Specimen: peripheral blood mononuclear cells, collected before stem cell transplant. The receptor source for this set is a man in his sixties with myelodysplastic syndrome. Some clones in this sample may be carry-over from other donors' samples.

CDR3 bases: TGTGCCAGCAGCCCGCTGAACACTGAAGCTTTCTTT. Its translation is CASSPLNTEAFF. This chain uses TRBV7-2 with TRBJ1-1; no clear D. V lost 5 bases to trimming and J lost 0 bases, with 4 bases between them. This CDR3 is built from 12 residues. In germline, CDR1 is SGHTA, CDR2 FQGNSA.

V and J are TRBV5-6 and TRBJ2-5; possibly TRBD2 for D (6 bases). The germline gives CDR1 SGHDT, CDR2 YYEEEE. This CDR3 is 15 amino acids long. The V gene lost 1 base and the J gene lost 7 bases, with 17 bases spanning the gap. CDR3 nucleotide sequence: TGTGCCAGCAGCTTGCAGGCAGGGAGGTCGGGGACCCAGTACTTC. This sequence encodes CASSLQAGRSGTQYF.

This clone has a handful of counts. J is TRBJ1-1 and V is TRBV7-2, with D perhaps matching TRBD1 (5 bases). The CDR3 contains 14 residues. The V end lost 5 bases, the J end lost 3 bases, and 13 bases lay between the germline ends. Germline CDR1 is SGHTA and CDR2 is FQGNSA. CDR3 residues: CASSPKPGYTEAFF. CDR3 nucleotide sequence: TGTGCCAGCAGCCCAAAGCCAGGGTACACTGAAGCTTTCTTT.

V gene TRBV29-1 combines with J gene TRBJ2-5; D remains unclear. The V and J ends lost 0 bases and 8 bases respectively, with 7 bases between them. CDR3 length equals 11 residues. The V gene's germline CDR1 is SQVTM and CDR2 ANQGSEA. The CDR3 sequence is CSVEDFLTQYF. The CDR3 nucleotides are TGCAGCGTTGAAGATTTCCTTACCCAGTACTTC. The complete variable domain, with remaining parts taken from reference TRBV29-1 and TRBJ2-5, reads SAVISQKPSRDICQRGTSLTIQCQVDSQVTMMFWYRQQPGQSLTLIATANQGSEATYESGFVIDKFPISRPNLTFSTLTVSNMSPEDSSIYLCSVEDFLTQYFGPGTRLLVL.

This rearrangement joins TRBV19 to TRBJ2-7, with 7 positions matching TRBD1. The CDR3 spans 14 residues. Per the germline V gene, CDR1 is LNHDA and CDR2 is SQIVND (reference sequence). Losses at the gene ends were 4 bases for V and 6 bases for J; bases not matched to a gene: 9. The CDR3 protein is CASSTSTGMGEQYF. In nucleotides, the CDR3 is TGTGCCAGTAGTACATCGACAGGGATGGGCGAGCAGTACTTC.

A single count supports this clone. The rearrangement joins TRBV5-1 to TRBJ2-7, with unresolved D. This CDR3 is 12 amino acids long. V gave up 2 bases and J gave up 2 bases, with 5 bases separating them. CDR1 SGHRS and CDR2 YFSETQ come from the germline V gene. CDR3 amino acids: CASSFGPYEQYF. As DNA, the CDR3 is TGCGCCAGCAGCTTCGGGCCCTACGAGCAGTACTTC.

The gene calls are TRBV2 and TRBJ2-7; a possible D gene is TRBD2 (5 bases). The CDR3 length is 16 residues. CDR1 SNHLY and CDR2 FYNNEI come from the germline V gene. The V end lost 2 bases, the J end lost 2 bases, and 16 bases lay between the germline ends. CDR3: CASSETRVSLTYEQYF. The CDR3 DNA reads TGTGCCAGCAGTGAAACGCGGGTCTCTCTAACCTACGAGCAGTACTTC.

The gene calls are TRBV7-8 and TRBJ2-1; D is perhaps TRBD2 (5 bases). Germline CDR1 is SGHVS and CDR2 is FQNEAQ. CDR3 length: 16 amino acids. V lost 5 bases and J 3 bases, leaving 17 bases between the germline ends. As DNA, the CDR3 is TGTGCCAGCAGCCTAGAGCCCCTCGGGGACTACAATGAGCAGTTCTTC. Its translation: CASSLEPLGDYNEQFF.